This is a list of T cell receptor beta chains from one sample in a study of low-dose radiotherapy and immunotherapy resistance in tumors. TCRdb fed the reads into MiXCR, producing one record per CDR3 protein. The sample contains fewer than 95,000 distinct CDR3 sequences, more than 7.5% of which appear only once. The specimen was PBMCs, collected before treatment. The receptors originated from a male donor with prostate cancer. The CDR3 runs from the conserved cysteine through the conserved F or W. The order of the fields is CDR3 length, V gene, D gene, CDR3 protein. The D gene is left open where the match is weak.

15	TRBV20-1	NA	CSARDPVERHYEQYF
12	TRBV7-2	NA	CASGVGNSPLHF
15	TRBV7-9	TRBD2	CASSIGTSGSDEQFF
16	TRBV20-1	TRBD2	CSARDWLAGVSGELFF
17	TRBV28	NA	CASSLPLGTIDGEKLFF
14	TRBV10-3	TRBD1	CAISGTGGGETQYF
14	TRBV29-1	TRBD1	CSGGPGQGRDGYTF
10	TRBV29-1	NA	CSVRTDTQYF
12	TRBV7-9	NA	CASSLGGFGYTF
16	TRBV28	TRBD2	CASRAGRAFSGNEQFF
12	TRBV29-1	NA	CSVEGLYTEAFF
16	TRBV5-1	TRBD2	CASSLAAGRIDDEQFF
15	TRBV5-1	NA	CASSLQPISSYEQYF
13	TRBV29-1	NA	CSVQGEVYNEQFF
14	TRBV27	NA	CASSLWAGWQEQYF
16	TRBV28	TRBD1	CASGFQYSAGGYGYTF
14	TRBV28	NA	CASTMDRSGQPQHF
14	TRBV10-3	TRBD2	CAISESGGPYEQYF
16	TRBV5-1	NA	CASSLAGTFGGNTIYF
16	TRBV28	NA	CASLRSPGLPGTEQFF
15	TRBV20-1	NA	CSARGSASSGNTIYF
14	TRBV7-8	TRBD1	CASSPRDRSSPLHF
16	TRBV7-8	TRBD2	CASSFPFGSGSSEQFF
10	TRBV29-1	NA	CSVRTVEQFF
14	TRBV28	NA	CATLSGGWNQPQHF
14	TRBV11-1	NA	CASSRTASNEKLFF
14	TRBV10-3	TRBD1	CATTDRANTGELFF
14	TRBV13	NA	CASSPPKNTGELFF
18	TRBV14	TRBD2	CASSRLAGWGIVASEQFF
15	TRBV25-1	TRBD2	CASTKELAGGTEQFF
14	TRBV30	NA	CALTQSGGFNEQFF
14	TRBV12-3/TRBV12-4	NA	CASSSNRGGEKLFF
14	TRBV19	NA	CASSRGGSNQPQHF
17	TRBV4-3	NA	CASSQDRGGYSNQPQHF
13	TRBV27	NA	CASSPGTGYGYTF
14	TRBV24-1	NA	CATSDNRMAGELFF
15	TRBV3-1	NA	CASSQTLGSGGELFF
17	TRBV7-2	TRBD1	CASSTSPTGTGFNEQFF
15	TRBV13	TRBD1	CASSFAGTGPYEQYF
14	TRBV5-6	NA	CASSPELAGYEQFF
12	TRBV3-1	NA	CASSQTREKLFF